Sequencing of this T cell receptor beta chain was carried out in a study of blood T cell repertoires in COVID-19. Across the study: The United States, Italy and Spain provided the acute and convalescent COVID-19 samples. From T cells, B-cell-depleted T cells, or PBMCs came the material, which was cDNA or gDNA.

In the source study's methods: Amplification of reference gene primers was used by the study to estimate nucleated cell counts. TCRdb keeps only in-frame clones here, not all; method: immunoSEQ multiplex PCR. V and J calls and clone size come straight from that table; D and trimming were deduced from the DNA. The repertoire consists of tens of thousands of clones, with 70% to 85% occurring once and the leading ten covering under 4.5%. The sequence came from a woman in her fifties or sixties with acute or convalescent COVID-19. Source material: peripheral blood.

The CDR3 DNA reads as TGTGCCAGCACTCGGGAGGGAGGCCCCTCCTACGAGCAGTACTTC. Protein product: CASTREGGPSYEQYF. The rearrangement links TRBV6-5 to TRBJ2-7; 8 bases map to TRBD2. CDR3 length: 15 amino acids. Trimming took 7 bases from V and 0 from J; bases not matched to a gene: 8. The germline CDR1 and CDR2 sequences are MNHEY and SVGAGI.